The sequence of this TCR beta chain was determined in a study of Ad26.COV2.S vaccination and SARS-CoV-2 variants. Whole-study context: Recipients of Ad26.COV2.S got it intramuscularly, once or twice 56 days apart.

Regarding this clone: Its antigen is unidentified.

Treatment denoted: over 15 received Ad26.COV2.S at low or high dose, single or two shots; about 5 received placebo; per-sample allocation not given. Sample collection was performed on day 63 after the first vaccine or placebo injection. Profiling relied on immunoSEQ multiplex PCR, and the TCRdb table lists in-frame clones only, not all of them. This table holds hundreds of thousands of clones, 89% found once. Deletions cut 4 bases from V and 1 base from J, with 13 bases between. Per the germline V gene, CDR1 is SGHTA and CDR2 is FQGNSA. The CDR3 spans 15 residues. Study observations and caveats: Individuals receiving vaccine had higher spike-specific TCR breadth than placebo recipients did. Substantial response breadth was reportedly seen for spike-specific CD8+ and CD4+ T cells after vaccination.

The sample here was peripheral blood, taken in a trial of Ad26.COV2.S vaccine versus placebo. V and J are TRBV7-2 and TRBJ2-5, with no clear D. The source of this sequence is a person between 18 and 59 years old who received the Ad26.COV2.S COVID-19 vaccine or a placebo. For the CDR3, the DNA is TGTGCCAGCAGCTCACAGAGGACCATCCAAGAGACCCAGTACTTC. The encoded protein is CASSSQRTIQETQYF.